A single T cell receptor (beta chain) is shown here with its context. Its antigen remains unidentified. No much larger clone exists at a distance of one base, and base qualities are not known. Whole blood was collected in K2EDTA tubes by collaborating institutions according to the institutions' own protocols. Collaborator samples were shipped for TCRbeta analysis as frozen whole blood, isolated PBMCs, or DNA extracted from either sample type. The sample belongs to a study of blood T cell repertoires in COVID-19 (dated by TCRdb to the early 2020s). The study in broad terms: The collaborator samples originated in the United States, Italy and Spain and spanned the acute and convalescent phases of COVID-19. The prospective study material was composed of cDNA or gDNA derived from T cells, B-cell-depleted T cells, or PBMCs. The dataset comprised deeply sampled blood TCRbeta repertoires from subjects exposed to, actively infected with, or recovered from COVID-19. The repertoires were released in a freely available public database meant as a resource for research on the immune response to SARS-CoV-2. The samples were drawn from two sources: the first 160 participants of the ongoing ImmuneRACE study, and over 1,000 subjects contributed by 6 global collaborators. The sample metadata nearly always contained a de-identified subject ID, COVID-19 status, age in years and sex. Where available, HLA class I and class II types were taken from metadata supplied by the sample provider and were not determined by assay-based typing. Overall study results and their limits: Clinical and demographic metadata were provided uncurated, with the amount varying by source and participant.

From the cysteine through the phenylalanine, the CDR3 covers 14 amino acids. Left in the record is the CDR3 DNA by itself, 42 bases read in frame from the first base. Trimming takes 4 bases off V and 6 bases off J; junction bases not matched to a gene: 6. Per the germline V gene, KGHDR is the CDR1 and SFDVKD is the CDR2. The immunoSEQ Assay, a bias-controlled multiplex PCR, was used to amplify TCRbeta CDR3 regions from genomic DNA. The paper's processing steps were these. Within the assay, amplification of reference gene primers was used to estimate how many nucleated cells each sample contained. Sequence reads were collapsed and filtered to measure the absolute abundance of every unique TCRbeta CDR3 rearrangement. For each sample, productive Simpson clonality was calculated as the square root of Simpson's diversity index over productive rearrangements. TCRdb re-hosts the immuneACCESS table, in-frame sequences only. Its copies lack some clones; in the studies checked, an unresolved V gene accounts for under half of them, and the cause for the rest is not known. Clone size and V and J calls were adopted from that table, with D and trimming inferred from the DNA. The sample yields about 91,000 clones; 88% were counted once. In total, the top ten clones hold around 5% of the sample.

The chain employs TRBV24-1 and TRBJ1-2; the central 8 bases match TRBD1. The specimen sequenced was peripheral blood. The receptor's source is a woman of 80 years or more with active COVID-19. The nucleotide sequence reads TGTGCCACCAGTGACACAGGACAGGGAAATGGCTACACCTTC. Its translation reads: CATSDTGQGNGYTF.